Below, 27 T cell receptor beta chains from the same sample are listed, as sequenced in a study of shared clonotypes between healthy human individuals. Profiling relied on immunoSEQ multiplex PCR, and the TCRdb table lists in-frame clones only, not all of them. The sample yields about 2.4 million clones, around 94% seen once. The sample comprised naive CD4+ T cells sorted from blood. Specified subset: CD45RA+ positively selected. The source is a man between 18 and 35 years old in good health.

DNA of the CDR3: TGCGCCAGCAGCGCAAGCGGGAGTTCCCATGAGCAGTTCTTC. Translation gives CASSASGSSHEQFF. The chain employs TRBV5-1 and TRBJ2-1, with 8 bases aligning to TRBD2. CDR1 is SGHRS and CDR2 is YFSETQ in the germline V gene. J was trimmed by 8 bases and V by 4 bases; bases with no gene match: 8. CDR3 length equals 14 residues.

The rearrangement joins TRBV10-1 to TRBJ2-1, with a weak D call TRBD2 (6 bases). The CDR3 contains 15 residues. CDR1 is WNHNN, CDR2 SYGVQD, per germline (reference sequence). V lost 1 base and J 1 base, leaving 8 bases between the germline ends. The CDR3 sequence: CASSEFSGSYNEQFF. As DNA, the CDR3 is TGCGCCAGCAGTGAGTTTAGCGGATCCTACAATGAGCAGTTCTTC.

This clone was counted a single time. The chain combines TRBV4-1 with TRBJ2-7; no clear D gene. In germline, CDR1 is MGHRA, CDR2 YSYEKL. V was pared by 0 bases and J by 2 bases, with 14 bases between. The CDR3 runs to 16 residues. The CDR3 is CASSQDASFSPYEQYF. The CDR3 coding sequence is TGCGCCAGCAGCCAAGATGCCAGCTTCTCACCCTACGAGCAGTACTTC.

This clone came up once. This rearrangement joins TRBV6-1 to TRBJ2-5; 7 bases line up with TRBD2. The CDR3 sequence is 12 residues long. Germline CDR1 MNHNS, CDR2 SASEGT. Losses at the gene ends were 10 bases for V and 5 bases for J; bases not matched to a gene: 7. The CDR3 DNA reads TGTGCCACTGGACTAGAGGAGGAGACCCAGTACTTC. It codes for CATGLEEETQYF.

The J gene is TRBJ2-7, the V gene TRBV29-1; D is tentatively TRBD1 or TRBD2 (6 bases each). V lost 7 bases and J 0 bases, leaving 13 bases between the germline ends. The CDR3 runs to 13 residues. Germline V lookup: CDR1 SQVTM, CDR2 ANQGSEA. The CDR3 DNA sequence: TGCAGCGCCGGAGGGGGGTCCTCCTACGAGCAGTACTTC. Its translation is CSAGGGSSYEQYF.

This chain joins TRBV30 and TRBJ2-7; D call uncertain. This CDR3 comprises 15 residues. Germline V gives CDR1 GTSNPN, CDR2 SVGIG (reference sequence). V gave up 0 bases and J gave up 3 bases, with 15 bases separating them. CDR3 residues: CAWSVLQDLYYEQYF. The CDR3 coding sequence is TGTGCCTGGAGTGTACTTCAGGACCTCTACTACGAGCAGTACTTC.

The count of this clone is one. V is TRBV19 and J is TRBJ2-2; D is uncertain. This CDR3 is 12 amino acids long. The V gene lost 2 bases and the J gene lost 8 bases, with 6 bases spanning the gap. Germline CDR1 LNHDA, CDR2 SQIVND (reference sequence). CDR3 nucleotide sequence: TGTGCCAGTAGTATATCCGTTGGGGAGCTGTTTTTT. Translation gives CASSISVGELFF.

The rearrangement uses TRBV6-5 and TRBJ2-2; perhaps TRBD1 as D (6 bases). Germline CDR1 is MNHEY and CDR2 is SVGAGI. The CDR3 covers 14 residues. V lost 5 bases and J 4 bases, leaving 11 bases between the germline ends. The CDR3 nucleotides read TGTGCCAGCAGTCACACAGGGCTCACCGGGGAGCTGTTTTTT. Translated, it gives CASSHTGLTGELFF.

V usage is TRBV30 and J usage is TRBJ1-4, with 9 bases aligning to TRBD1. V lost 2 bases and J lost 7; bases outside the gene matches: 11. CDR1 is GTSNPN, CDR2 SVGIG, per germline (reference sequence). This CDR3 comprises 16 residues. For the CDR3, the DNA is TGTGCCTGGAGTCCCTCCGGGACAGGGCTGAGTGAAAAACTGTTTTTT. It codes for CAWSPSGTGLSEKLFF.

The chain carries TRBV6-5 and TRBJ2-7; no clear D. Germline V lookup: CDR1 MNHEY, CDR2 SVGAGI. Trimming removed 4 bases at V and 7 bases at J, with 14 bases between. The CDR3 sequence is 13 residues long. DNA for the CDR3: TGTGCCAGCAGTTTAGGTGTTTTGGGGGAGCAGTACTTC. Its protein is CASSLGVLGEQYF.

The chain uses TRBV6-1 and TRBJ2-3; 8 bases align to TRBD1. The germline V gene encodes CDR1 MNHNS and CDR2 SASEGT. Germline trimming cut 6 bases from V and 5 bases from J; bases unmatched to any gene: 10. The CDR3 runs 15 residues. The CDR3 is CASSLTQGAEDTQYF. The CDR3 DNA follows: TGTGCCAGCAGCCTGACCCAGGGGGCGGAAGATACGCAGTATTTT.

The chain is built from TRBV6-6 and TRBJ1-1; D gene uncertain. The germline gives CDR1 MNHNY, CDR2 SVGAGI (reference sequence). The length of the CDR3 is 14 residues. Trimming took 2 bases from V and 1 from J, leaving 8 bases between them. DNA of the CDR3: TGTGCCAGCAGTTACAAAGGCAGGAACACTGAAGCTTTCTTT. Residues: CASSYKGRNTEAFF.

V is TRBV4-3 and J is TRBJ1-5; TRBD1 aligns across 11 bases. The CDR3 totals 15 residues. The V gene's germline CDR1 is LGHNA and CDR2 YSLEER. Trimming at V came to 2 bases and at J to 6 bases, leaving 3 bases not matched to a gene. For the CDR3, the DNA is TGCGCCAGCAGCCAATGGGACAGGGGGGGTCAGCCCCAGCATTTT. It yields the protein CASSQWDRGGQPQHF.

This chain joins TRBV5-1 and TRBJ2-3, with TRBD2 as a possible D gene (6 bases). With 5 bases removed from V and 5 bases from J, the gap between germline ends came to 21 bases. The CDR3 runs 16 residues. The germline V gene has CDR1 SGHRS and CDR2 YFSETQ. CDR3 loop: CASRPVGGPWEDTQYF. CDR3 coding DNA: TGCGCCAGCAGGCCTGTGGGGGGACCTTGGGAAGATACGCAGTATTTT.

The chain joins TRBV30 to TRBJ2-5, with D possibly being TRBD1 (6 bases). TRBJ2-7 matches the DNA end more closely, so the J call is doubtful. The CDR3 is 13 residues long. The germline V gene has CDR1 GTSNPN and CDR2 SVGIG (reference sequence). CDR3 bases: TGTGCCTGGAGTTCAACAGGGTTAGGCGAGCAGTACTTC. This encodes CAWSSTGLGEQYF.

The rearrangement uses TRBV7-9 and TRBJ2-7; D is tentatively TRBD1 or TRBD2 (5 bases each). Germline values: CDR1 SEHNR, CDR2 FQNEAQ (reference sequence). The V gene lost 6 bases and the J gene lost 2 bases, with 26 bases spanning the gap. The CDR3 is 18 residues long. CDR3 loop: CASSRSGTDSGRPYEQYF. The CDR3 nucleotides read TGTGCCAGCAGTCGCTCCGGGACGGATAGTGGGCGACCCTACGAGCAGTACTTC. The full variable domain, in which reference TRBV7-9 and TRBJ2-7 provide the parts outside the CDR3, is DTGVSQNPRHKITKRGQNVTFRCDPISEHNRLYWYRQTLGQGPEFLTYFQNEAQLEKSRLLSDRFSAERPKGSFSTLEIQRTEQGDSAMYLCASSRSGTDSGRPYEQYFGPGTRLTVT.

The CDR3 nucleotides are TGTGCCAGTCAGACCGGGACAAAGACTCCCTACGAGCAGTACTTC. This codes for CASQTGTKTPYEQYF. The chain employs TRBV6-5 and TRBJ2-7; maybe TRBD1 (6 bases). The CDR3 runs 15 residues. Looked up from germline, CDR1 is MNHEY and CDR2 is SVGAGI. The V and J ends lost 9 bases and 2 bases respectively, with 20 bases between them.

The chain links TRBV2 to TRBJ1-1, with D unresolved. The CDR3 is 13 amino acids. Germline loops: CDR1 SNHLY, CDR2 FYNNEI. The germline V and J ends were trimmed by 2 bases and 10 bases, with 14 bases remaining between them. CDR3 in DNA: TGTGCCAGCAGTGAAAGGGTAAAGACCGGAGCTTTCTTT. It translates to CASSERVKTGAFF. Supplemented by reference TRBV2 and TRBJ1-1, the full variable domain reads EPEVTQTPSHQVTQMGQEVILRCVPISNHLYFYWYRQILGQKVEFLVSFYNNEISEKSEIFDDQFSVERPDGSNFTLKIRSTKLEDSAMYFCASSERVKTGAFFGQGTRLTVV.

The V call is TRBV9, the J call TRBJ2-7; tentatively, D is TRBD1 (6 bases). CDR3 size: 16 residues. Germline V gene data show CDR1 as SGDLS and CDR2 as YYNGEE. The V gene lost 5 bases and the J gene lost 3 bases, with 21 bases spanning the gap. CDR3 coding DNA: TGTGCCAGCAGTCGCACTATCTCGGACAGCTTCTACGAGCAGTACTTC. Protein sequence: CASSRTISDSFYEQYF. Drawing the rest from reference TRBV9 and TRBJ2-7, the complete variable domain is DSGVTQTPKHLITATGQRVTLRCSPRSGDLSVYWYQQSLDQGLQFLIQYYNGEERAKGNILERFSAQQFPDLHSELNLSSLELGDSALYFCASSRTISDSFYEQYFGPGTRLTVT.

The chain uses TRBV7-6 and TRBJ2-1, with D tentatively TRBD2 (5 bases). Germline V CDR1 and CDR2: SGHVS, FNYEAQ. This CDR3 is built from 14 residues. Deletions cut 6 bases from V and 9 bases from J, with 18 bases between. The CDR3 DNA sequence: TGTGCCAGCAGTAGTGTCGGGGTTAGTAGTGAGCAGTTCTTC. It encodes CASSSVGVSSEQFF.

V and J are TRBV25-1 and TRBJ2-7; D is undetermined. The CDR3 runs to 12 residues. Germline CDR1 MGHDK, CDR2 SYGVNS. V was pared by 6 bases and J by 3 bases, with 9 bases between. CDR3 amino acids: CASSDNGYEQYF. CDR3 coding DNA: TGTGCCAGCAGCGACAACGGCTACGAGCAGTACTTC.

The V call is TRBV30, the J call TRBJ1-6, with D possibly TRBD1 on 6 matching bases. Looked up from germline, CDR1 is GTSNPN and CDR2 is SVGIG (reference sequence). The CDR3 contains 13 residues. The V gene lost 7 bases and the J gene lost 2 bases, with 9 bases spanning the gap. The CDR3 nucleotides are TGTGCCTTGAGGGGGACCTATAATTCACCCCTCCACTTT. It translates to CALRGTYNSPLHF.

The chain carries TRBV7-2 and TRBJ2-2; D gene ambiguous. V lost 3 bases and J 4 bases, leaving 9 bases between the germline ends. The V gene's germline CDR1 is SGHTA and CDR2 FQGNSA. The CDR3 covers 14 residues. CDR3: CASSLGLSTGELFF. The DNA for the CDR3 is TGTGCCAGCAGCTTGGGCTTGTCCACCGGGGAGCTGTTTTTT.

The J gene is TRBJ2-3, the V gene TRBV5-4, with 16 bases that match TRBD2. V gave up 2 bases and J gave up 6 bases; unmatched junction bases: 6. The CDR3 length is 17 residues. CDR1 and CDR2 (germline): SGHNT, YYREEE (reference sequence). CDR3 region: CASSFGTSGGARDTQYF. The DNA of the CDR3 is TGTGCCAGCAGCTTCGGGACTAGCGGGGGGGCCAGGGATACGCAGTATTTT.

The chain couples TRBV6-5 to TRBJ1-3, with 9 positions matching TRBD1. Germline loops: CDR1 MNHEY, CDR2 SVGAGI. V lost 5 bases and J lost 1; bases outside the gene matches: 3. The CDR3 consists of 15 residues. The CDR3 protein is CASSRTGASGNTIYF. CDR3 sequence (DNA): TGTGCCAGCAGTCGGACAGGGGCATCTGGAAACACCATATATTTT.

The CDR3 DNA follows: TGCGCCAGCAGCTCTGGGACAGGGGGCCCCACAGATACGCAGTATTTT. It is translated as CASSSGTGGPTDTQYF. The chain couples TRBV5-1 to TRBJ2-3; 12 positions agree with TRBD1. There are 16 residues in the CDR3. Germline trimming cut 3 bases from V and 2 bases from J; bases unmatched to any gene: 4. The germline gives CDR1 SGHRS, CDR2 YFSETQ. The variable domain in full, completed from reference TRBV5-1 and TRBJ2-3, reads KAGVTQTPRYLIKTRGQQVTLSCSPISGHRSVSWYQQTPGQGLQFLFEYFSETQRNKGNFPGRFSGRQFSNSRSEMNVSTLELGDSALYLCASSSGTGGPTDTQYFGPGTRLTVL.

The sample holds one count of this clone. The V call is TRBV7-2, the J call TRBJ2-7, with unresolved D. V lost 2 bases, J lost 2 bases, and 10 bases lay in between. The length of the CDR3 is 14 residues. Germline-derived CDR1 and CDR2 are SGHTA and FQGNSA. The DNA of the CDR3 is TGTGCCAGCAGCTTAAGCAGGTCCGCCTACGAGCAGTACTTC. It codes for CASSLSRSAYEQYF.